The 9 T cell receptor beta chains reported below all come from one sample, sequenced in a study of early T cells in non-severe SARS-CoV-2 infection. Each CDR3 protein is one row after TCRdb ran MiXCR on the 5' RACE reads. The sample has some 21,000 distinct CDR3 sequences; about 4.2% are singletons. The material sequenced was whole blood. Every receptor here comes from an adult who was a healthcare worker with PCR-confirmed SARS-CoV-2 infection or an uninfected control (not recorded which).

In this sample, this clonotype turned up many times. The chain carries TRBV9 and TRBJ1-2, with D unclear. CDR1 is SGDLS, CDR2 YYNGEE, per germline. V was pared by 5 bases and J by 4 bases, with 12 bases between. The CDR3 is 13 residues long. The CDR3: CASSPDTAYGYTF. The CDR3 coding sequence is TGTGCCAGCAGTCCTGACACAGCCTATGGCTACACCTTC.

This clonotype was seen repeatedly, ten times or more. The V and J genes are TRBV2 and TRBJ1-2; no definite D call. Trimming shortened V by 8 bases and J by 6 bases, and 10 bases separated the two germline ends. The CDR3 is 11 residues long. CDR1 is SNHLY, CDR2 FYNNEI, per germline. The CDR3 nucleotides are TGTGCCAGCGAGGTCACTAATGGCTACACCTTC. Translated, it gives CASEVTNGYTF.

There are many counts of this clonotype. This rearrangement joins TRBV7-2 to TRBJ2-4; 7 positions match TRBD1. The length of the CDR3 is 14 residues. Trimming took 2 bases from V and 5 from J; bases not matched to a gene: 3. Germline V gene lookup returns CDR1 SGHTA and CDR2 FQGNSA. CDR3 sequence reads: CASSLKGAENIQYF. The CDR3 bases are TGTGCCAGCAGCTTAAAGGGGGCTGAAAACATTCAGTACTTC.

This clonotype was recorded many times. The chain uses TRBV9 and TRBJ1-1; no clear D gene. The CDR3 is 13 amino acids. V lost 3 bases, J lost 5 bases, and 11 bases lay in between. The germline V gene has CDR1 SGDLS and CDR2 YYNGEE. This chain's CDR3 is CASSAKSGTEAFF. The CDR3 DNA sequence: TGTGCCAGCAGCGCCAAGTCGGGGACTGAAGCTTTCTTT.

This clonotype was counted at least ten times. This sequence joins TRBV12-3 or TRBV12-4 and TRBJ1-1, with D perhaps matching TRBD1 (6 bases). With 1 base removed from V and 6 bases from J, the gap between germline ends came to 12 bases. The CDR3 extends over 14 amino acids. The CDR3 coding sequence is TGTGCCAGCAGTTTAGTGCCCAGGGGCCCTGAAGCTTTCTTT. This encodes CASSLVPRGPEAFF.

This clonotype has ten or more counts. The J gene is TRBJ1-3, the V gene TRBV12-3 or TRBV12-4; the match to TRBD1 covers 7 bases. V lost 6 bases and J lost 2; bases outside the gene matches: 4. This CDR3 has 14 residues. CDR3 sequence (DNA): TGTGCCAGCAGCCGCGGGACAGCTGGAAACACCATATATTTT. It codes for CASSRGTAGNTIYF.

V is TRBV7-6 and J is TRBJ2-5, with D unresolved. The germline gives CDR1 SGHVS, CDR2 FNYEAQ. This CDR3 is built from 15 residues. V was trimmed by 2 bases and J by 3 bases, leaving 13 bases between them. The CDR3 DNA sequence: TGTGCCAGCAGCTTACAAGGGTCTAGGGAAGAGACCCAGTACTTC. It is translated as CASSLQGSREETQYF.

This clonotype was seen at least ten times. This chain links TRBV15 with TRBJ1-5; TRBD1 might be the D (6 bases). Trimming took 6 bases from V and 2 from J, leaving 11 bases between them. CDR3 length: 14 residues. Germline CDR1 reads LNHNV; CDR2 reads YYDKDF (reference sequence). The chain's CDR3 is CATSNREGNQPQHF. CDR3 DNA sequence: TGTGCCACCAGTAACAGGGAGGGCAATCAGCCCCAGCATTTT.

The chain employs TRBV5-1 and TRBJ2-3; D ambiguous. There are 13 residues in the CDR3. Trimming left V 9 bases short and J 1 base short, with 12 bases between. Germline values: CDR1 SGHRS, CDR2 YFSETQ. DNA of the CDR3: TGCGCCACCGGAGCTGGAGGCACAGATACGCAGTATTTT. This codes for CATGAGGTDTQYF.